The 15 T cell receptor beta chains in this list originate from one sample, sequenced in a study of blood T cell repertoires in COVID-19. The repertoire was sequenced with immunoSEQ multiplex PCR; TCRdb's copy has only in-frame clones and lacks some. The profile shows about 370,000 clones, approximately 88% of them singletons. The material sequenced was peripheral blood. These receptors all come from a woman in her twenties or thirties with COVID-19, enrolled during active disease.

Notes on this clone: The junction and the germline gene differ at one end; a read error may be behind it. The V and J genes are TRBV7-7 and TRBJ2-5; the D is unclear. The CDR3 is made up of 13 amino acids. In germline, CDR1 is SSHAT, CDR2 FNYEAQ (reference sequence). The CDR3 DNA follows: TGTGCTAGCAGCTCCCGGCCGAGGGAGACCCAGTACTTC. It codes for CASSSRPRETQYF.

This clone was picked up a small number of times. This chain joins TRBV5-1 and TRBJ2-6, with 7 bases fitting TRBD1. V shed 4 bases and J 0 bases; nucleotides not matched to a gene: 16. The germline V gene encodes CDR1 SGHRS and CDR2 YFSETQ. The CDR3 length is 20 residues. CDR3 coding DNA: TGCGCCAGCAGCGTCGCCACGGGACAGTCCCCCAACTCTGGGGCCAACGTCCTGACTTTC. It yields the protein CASSVATGQSPNSGANVLTF.

The chain couples TRBV4-3 to TRBJ1-2; D unclear. Germline CDR1 and CDR2: LGHNA and YSLEER. The CDR3 is made up of 15 amino acids. The V end lost 0 bases, the J end lost 4 bases, and 12 bases lay between the germline ends. CDR3 in DNA: TGCGCCAGCAGCCAAGAGCATGGCGGGGTCTATGGCTACACCTTC. Translating it yields CASSQEHGGVYGYTF.

Many counts were recorded for this clone. The chain recombines TRBV27 with TRBJ1-2, with D possibly TRBD1 on 5 matching bases. V lost 0 bases to trimming and J lost 4 bases, with 9 bases between them. The CDR3 extends over 14 amino acids. Per germline, CDR1 MNHEY and CDR2 SMNVEV (reference sequence). The CDR3 DNA is TGTGCCAGCAGTTTATCGGGTCAGGGCTATGGCTACACCTTC. Its protein product is CASSLSGQGYGYTF.

The CDR3: CASSLRGTGSTDTQYF. The DNA for the CDR3 is TGTGCCAGCAGCTTACGCGGGACAGGGAGCACAGATACGCAGTATTTT. The chain links TRBV11-2 to TRBJ2-3, with 9 bases lining up with TRBD1. After removal of 2 bases from V and 0 bases from J, the junction contained 3 bases not matched to a gene. This CDR3 has 16 residues. Germline CDR1 is SGHAT and CDR2 is FQNNGV.

The J gene is TRBJ1-2, the V gene TRBV28; 7 bases fit TRBD1. Per germline, CDR1 MDHEN and CDR2 SYDVKM. V dropped 3 bases and J dropped 5; count of bases not matched to a gene: 6. The CDR3 length is 14 residues. The CDR3, as DNA: TGTGCCAGCAGTTTCGGACAGGTGACTTATGGCTACACCTTC. It translates to CASSFGQVTYGYTF.

This chain uses TRBV28 with TRBJ2-7, with D unclear. CDR1 MDHEN and CDR2 SYDVKM come from the germline V gene. V lost 6 bases and J 13 bases, leaving 19 bases between the germline ends. The CDR3 totals 12 residues. The CDR3 is CASSGNFGPQYF. The DNA for the CDR3 is TGTGCCAGCAGCGGTAATTTTGGGCCCCAATACTTC.

The V and J genes are TRBV11-2 and TRBJ2-1; 8 bases agree with TRBD1. Germline loops: CDR1 SGHAT, CDR2 FQNNGV. The CDR3 covers 14 residues. V shed 4 bases and J 3 bases; nucleotides not matched to a gene: 2. CDR3 coding DNA: TGTGCCAGCAGCTCTACAGGGGGCTACAATGAGCAGTTCTTC. Protein sequence: CASSSTGGYNEQFF. The entire variable domain, with the rest obtained from reference TRBV11-2 and TRBJ2-1, is as follows: EAGVAQSPRYKIIEKRQSVAFWCNPISGHATLYWYQQILGQGPKLLIQFQNNGVVDDSQLPKDRFSAERLKGVDSTLKIQPAKLEDSAVYLCASSSTGGYNEQFFGPGTRLTVL.

The chain has TRBV19 and TRBJ2-1, with D maybe TRBD1 (6 bases). The CDR3 loop spans 18 amino acids. Trimming cost V 1 base and J 0 bases, with 16 bases left between them. Germline-derived CDR1 and CDR2 are LNHDA and SQIVND (reference sequence). The CDR3 protein is CASSIGPDRLSSYNEQFF. The CDR3 DNA follows: TGTGCCAGTAGTATAGGCCCCGACAGGCTAAGCTCCTACAATGAGCAGTTCTTC.

J is TRBJ1-1 and V is TRBV9; the D is unclear. V dropped 3 bases and J dropped 0 bases, with 12 bases sitting between them. CDR1 SGDLS and CDR2 YYNGEE come from the germline V gene. There are 15 residues in the CDR3. The CDR3 loop reads CASSGRELVNTEAFF. Written as DNA, the CDR3 is TGTGCCAGCAGCGGAAGAGAGCTTGTGAACACTGAAGCTTTCTTT.

The chain couples TRBV6-5 to TRBJ2-7; TRBD2 matches at 10 bases. J gave up 2 bases and V 5 bases, and 3 bases lay outside the gene matches. CDR1 is MNHEY and CDR2 is SVGAGI in the germline V gene. This CDR3 has 14 residues. CDR3 bases: TGTGCCAGCAGTAGCGGGGGGGCCCCCTACGAGCAGTACGTC. This codes for CASSSGGAPYEQYV.

This clone appeared once. V gene TRBV19 combines with J gene TRBJ2-6; 9 bases match TRBD1. The CDR3 spans 18 residues. CDR1 and CDR2 (germline): LNHDA, SQIVND (reference sequence). Losses at the gene ends were 7 bases for V and 4 bases for J; bases not matched to a gene: 14. The CDR3 coding sequence is TGTGCCAGTATTGGAACAGGGGGCCTCTTAACGGGGGCCAACGTCCTGACTTTC. It yields the protein CASIGTGGLLTGANVLTF.

V usage is TRBV13 and J usage is TRBJ2-7; 11 bases line up with TRBD2. Germline CDR1 and CDR2: PRHDT and FYEKMQ (reference sequence). This CDR3 has 15 residues. V dropped 4 bases and J dropped 1; count of bases not matched to a gene: 3. This chain's CDR3 is CASSWGTSGSYEQYV. CDR3 DNA sequence: TGTGCCAGCAGCTGGGGGACTAGCGGATCCTACGAGCAGTACGTC.

The chain employs TRBV2 and TRBJ1-5; D might be TRBD1 (6 bases). V shed 7 bases and J shed 6 bases, with 16 bases lying between them. The CDR3 has 14 residues. In germline, CDR1 is SNHLY, CDR2 FYNNEI. The CDR3, as DNA: TGTGCCAGCAAGGGGGGGCTGGAGAGTCAGCCCCAGCATTTT. This gives the protein CASKGGLESQPQHF.

The rearrangement uses TRBV29-1 and TRBJ1-4; possible D gene TRBD1, 6 bases. Trimming stripped 5 bases from V and 7 bases from J, with 20 bases between. The germline V gene encodes CDR1 SQVTM and CDR2 ANQGSEA. The CDR3 extends over 15 amino acids. CDR3 in amino acids: CSVSGGMTGGEKLFF. As DNA, the CDR3 is TGCAGCGTTTCTGGGGGCATGACAGGAGGTGAAAAACTGTTTTTT. Based on the CDR3 plus reference TRBV29-1 and TRBJ1-4, the full variable domain is SAVISQKPSRDICQRGTSLTIQCQVDSQVTMMFWYRQQPGQSLTLIATANQGSEATYESGFVIDKFPISRPNLTFSTLTVSNMSPEDSSIYLCSVSGGMTGGEKLFFGSGTQLSVL.